The clone carrying this T cell receptor beta chain came up once. Its antigen is not identified. Germline lookup yields CDR1 LGHNA and CDR2 YNFKEQ. The length of the CDR3 is 16 residues. V trimming: 0 bases; J trimming: 7 bases; junction bases outside the gene matches: 7. The data derive from a study of vaccination effects on CD4 cells after COVID-19. The culture ran for approximately 10 days before CD4+ T cells were isolated. The repertoire was sequenced with immunoSEQ multiplex PCR; TCRdb's copy has only in-frame clones and lacks some. The sample contains tens of thousands of clones, 73% of which appear only once. Study-wide points: Long after vaccination, the clones induced by infection and by vaccine shrank markedly in size.

The clonotype originates from a human donor who received a COVID-19 vaccine. The V gene is TRBV4-2, the J gene TRBJ2-1; 9 nucleotides line up with TRBD2. Sequencing used CD4+ T cells from PBMCs cultured without peptide, obtained before COVID-19 vaccination. The CDR3 loop reads CASSQDRASGVNEQFF. The CDR3, as DNA: TGTGCCAGCAGCCAAGATCGGGCTAGCGGGGTAAATGAGCAGTTCTTC.